The 22 T cell receptor beta chains below come from one sample, sequenced in a study of cytomegalovirus exposure and HLA in healthy donors. Researchers ran the PCR with 60 Vbeta and 13 Jbeta primers. Sequenced by immunoSEQ multiplex PCR; TCRdb stores in-frame clones only, minus some. The profile shows under 250,000 clones, around 80% of them singletons. Specimen: PBMCs. These receptors all stem from a boy aged 5 to 17 in good health and CMV-seronegative.

The V gene is TRBV5-1, the J gene TRBJ2-3, with a possible D match to TRBD1 (6 bases). V was clipped by 0 bases and J by 4 bases, with 9 bases between them. Germline assignment: CDR1 SGHRS and CDR2 YFSETQ. The CDR3 totals 14 residues. CDR3: CASSLDRAADTQYF. The DNA for the CDR3 is TGCGCCAGCAGCTTGGACAGGGCCGCAGATACGCAGTATTTT. Full variable domain (remainder filled in from reference TRBV5-1 and TRBJ2-3): KAGVTQTPRYLIKTRGQQVTLSCSPISGHRSVSWYQQTPGQGLQFLFEYFSETQRNKGNFPGRFSGRQFSNSRSEMNVSTLELGDSALYLCASSLDRAADTQYFGPGTRLTVL.

The rearrangement joins TRBV19 to TRBJ1-2, with D maybe TRBD1 (5 bases). The germline V and J ends were trimmed by 5 bases and 4 bases, with 14 bases remaining between them. The CDR3 extends over 14 amino acids. Per germline, CDR1 LNHDA and CDR2 SQIVND (reference sequence). The CDR3 bases are TGTGCCAGTAGTGGGCAGGGTAGTGGCTATGGCTACACCTTC. It yields the protein CASSGQGSGYGYTF.

The gene calls are TRBV6-1 and TRBJ2-7; D is undetermined. V lost 5 bases, J lost 3 bases, and 11 bases lay in between. The CDR3 length is 13 residues. Germline V gene lookup returns CDR1 MNHNS and CDR2 SASEGT. In DNA, the CDR3 is TGTGCCAGCAGTTATGCTGAGTTCTACGAGCAGTACTTC. This codes for CASSYAEFYEQYF.

The V call is TRBV9, the J call TRBJ2-3; 10 bases map to TRBD2. The length of the CDR3 is 15 residues. Germline CDR1 and CDR2: SGDLS and YYNGEE. V gave up 4 bases and J gave up 5 bases; unmatched junction bases: 7. The CDR3 sequence: CASSPSGRAVDTQYF. CDR3 DNA sequence: TGTGCCAGCAGCCCCAGCGGGAGGGCCGTAGATACGCAGTATTTT.

V gene TRBV6-9 combines with J gene TRBJ1-1, with 9 bases fitting TRBD1. J was trimmed by 4 bases and V by 3 bases; bases with no gene match: 6. Germline values: CDR1 MNHGY, CDR2 SVAAGI. The CDR3 covers 15 residues. The CDR3 loop is CASSYLHRGPTEAFF. The CDR3 coding sequence is TGTGCCAGCAGTTACCTACACAGGGGGCCCACTGAAGCTTTCTTT.

This clone came up a few times. The rearrangement links TRBV7-9 to TRBJ2-7, with D possibly matching TRBD2 (5 bases). The germline V gene encodes CDR1 SEHNR and CDR2 FQNEAQ (reference sequence). Trimming cost V 0 bases and J 6 bases, with 15 bases left between them. The CDR3 totals 15 residues. In DNA, the CDR3 is TGTGCCAGCAGCTTAGCGGGAGAAGGTCACGCCGAGCAGTACTTC. Its protein is CASSLAGEGHAEQYF.

In this sample, this clone turned up once. The sample carries other DNA sequences with the same CDR3. The chain recombines TRBV30 with TRBJ1-2; no firm D call. The CDR3 runs 12 residues. The germline CDR1 and CDR2 sequences are GTSNPN and SVGIG (reference sequence). The V end was cut by 0 bases, the J end by 6 bases, with 8 bases between. CDR3 DNA sequence: TGTGCCTGGAGTGTCCGGGTAGATGGCTACACCTTC. Protein product: CAWSVRVDGYTF. Full variable domain (remainder filled in from reference TRBV30 and TRBJ1-2): SQTIHQWPATLVQPVGSPLSLECTVEGTSNPNLYWYRQAAGRGLQLLFYSVGIGQISSEVPQNLSASRPQDRQFILSSKKLLLSDSGFYLCAWSVRVDGYTFGSGTRLTVV.

The chain has TRBV5-6 and TRBJ1-6; tentatively, D is TRBD1 (5 bases). The CDR3 is 14 amino acids. Germline V gene lookup returns CDR1 SGHDT and CDR2 YYEEEE. The V end lost 7 bases, the J end lost 5 bases, and 13 bases lay between the germline ends. CDR3 region: CASGWGTNNSPLHF. The CDR3 bases are TGTGCCAGCGGGTGGGGGACTAATAATTCACCCCTCCACTTT.

V and J are TRBV6-1 and TRBJ2-5; D might be TRBD1 (5 bases). The last part of the DNA fits TRBJ2-7 better; the J call may be wrong. Germline V gene sequence: CDR1 MNHNS, CDR2 SASEGT. The CDR3 spans 14 residues. CDR3 in amino acids: CASSGRVPSYEQYF. CDR3 coding DNA: TGTGCCAGCAGTGGCAGGGTTCCGAGCTACGAGCAGTACTTC.

V is TRBV9 and J is TRBJ1-2; D unclear. The CDR3 totals 13 residues. Germline assignment: CDR1 SGDLS and CDR2 YYNGEE. V was clipped by 4 bases and J by 4 bases, with 11 bases between them. CDR3 in amino acids: CASSSPPLYGYTF. The CDR3 region has the DNA TGTGCCAGCAGCTCTCCTCCCCTCTATGGCTACACCTTC.

The gene calls are TRBV6-6 and TRBJ1-3; D remains unclear. V lost 8 bases to trimming and J lost 4 bases, with 12 bases between them. There are 13 residues in the CDR3. CDR1 and CDR2 (germline): MNHNY, SVGAGI (reference sequence). CDR3 sequence reads: CASSGPAGNTIYF. The CDR3 region has the DNA TGTGCCAGCTCTGGGCCAGCCGGAAACACCATATATTTT.

The chain combines TRBV19 with TRBJ1-2, with 7 bases aligning to TRBD1. The CDR3 loop spans 14 amino acids. The V segment lost 3 bases and the J segment 4 bases; nucleotides outside the gene matches: 5. Germline values: CDR1 LNHDA, CDR2 SQIVND (reference sequence). DNA for the CDR3: TGTGCCAGTAGTATTGGACAGGATCGCTATGGCTACACCTTC. Translating gives CASSIGQDRYGYTF.

The genes are TRBV18 and TRBJ1-2; D may be TRBD1 (5 bases). Between the trimmed V and J ends, which lost 0 bases and 4 bases, there was a span of 6 bases. CDR3 size: 13 residues. Germline values: CDR1 KGHSH, CDR2 LQKENI. The CDR3 DNA reads TGTGCCAGCTCACCACCAGGGGCCTATGGCTACACCTTC. Protein product: CASSPPGAYGYTF.

The CDR3 DNA follows: TGTGCCAGCAGCTTGGCCATGGGGGGGATGTGGGCCAAAAACATTCAGTACTTC. This sequence encodes CASSLAMGGMWAKNIQYF. The chain recombines TRBV5-4 with TRBJ2-4, with TRBD2 matching over 7 bases. Germline trimming cut 0 bases from V and 1 base from J; bases unmatched to any gene: 10. The CDR3 runs 18 residues. Looked up from germline, CDR1 is SGHNT and CDR2 is YYREEE (reference sequence).

This rearrangement joins TRBV6-1 to TRBJ2-3; D unclear. The germline V gene has CDR1 MNHNS and CDR2 SASEGT. The CDR3 loop spans 14 amino acids. V was clipped by 1 base and J by 3 bases, with 8 bases between them. The CDR3 DNA sequence: TGTGCCAGCAGTGAAGTTTACGAGACAGATACGCAGTATTTT. Translated, it gives CASSEVYETDTQYF.

The chain is built from TRBV15 and TRBJ2-5; 8 bases map to TRBD2. The CDR3 has 16 residues. V lost 1 base, J lost 2 bases, and 6 bases stayed unmatched. Germline CDR1 reads LNHNV; CDR2 reads YYDKDF (reference sequence). CDR3 sequence (DNA): TGTGCCACCAGCAGAGCGTTACTAGCGGTACAAGAGACCCAGTACTTC. It encodes CATSRALLAVQETQYF.

This clone was seen a few times. This chain joins TRBV29-1 and TRBJ1-1; TRBD1 matches at 7 bases. V lost 8 bases and J lost 5; bases outside the gene matches: 5. The CDR3 is made up of 11 amino acids. Per germline, CDR1 SQVTM and CDR2 ANQGSEA. The CDR3 is CSSSRGTEAFF. DNA of the CDR3: TGCAGCTCTTCCAGGGGGACTGAAGCTTTCTTT. The whole variable domain, remainder taken from reference TRBV29-1 and TRBJ1-1, is SAVISQKPSRDICQRGTSLTIQCQVDSQVTMMFWYRQQPGQSLTLIATANQGSEATYESGFVIDKFPISRPNLTFSTLTVSNMSPEDSSIYLCSSSRGTEAFFGQGTRLTVV.

This clone was seen a handful of times. The J gene is TRBJ1-1, the V gene TRBV6-8; TRBD1 agrees at 7 bases. After removal of 5 bases from V and 4 bases from J, the junction contained 13 bases not matched to a gene. Germline CDR1 MNHGY, CDR2 SAAAGT. The CDR3 is 16 residues long. The CDR3 loop reads CASSPVKGGWTTEAFF. CDR3 nucleotides: TGTGCCAGCAGTCCGGTAAAAGGGGGCTGGACCACTGAAGCTTTCTTT.

This rearrangement joins TRBV7-9 to TRBJ2-4, with D possibly being TRBD2 (6 bases). CDR1 SEHNR and CDR2 FQNEAQ come from the germline V gene (reference sequence). The CDR3 length is 16 residues. V lost 2 bases and J lost 7, with 18 bases in between. CDR3 loop: CASSLWEREDLNIQYF. CDR3 DNA: TGTGCCAGCAGCTTATGGGAGAGGGAGGACCTGAACATTCAGTACTTC.

V and J are TRBV4-2 and TRBJ2-7; 9 bases align to TRBD2. V was clipped by 0 bases and J by 0 bases; unmatched bases: 12. Germline CDR1 LGHNA, CDR2 YNFKEQ. This CDR3 spans 19 amino acids. For the CDR3, the DNA is TGTGCCAGCAGCCAAGATTCCCACAGCGGGGGGCAGCTCTCCTACGAGCAGTACTTC. Its protein is CASSQDSHSGGQLSYEQYF.

This clone has just one count. The chain employs TRBV19 and TRBJ2-5, with D maybe TRBD1 (5 bases). V was shortened by 10 bases and J by 1 base, with 13 bases between the two germline ends. CDR1 and CDR2 from the germline V gene are LNHDA and SQIVND (reference sequence). The CDR3 is made up of 13 amino acids. The chain's CDR3 is CATQTAFQETQYF. In DNA form, the CDR3 reads TGTGCCACCCAGACAGCCTTCCAAGAGACCCAGTACTTC.

The V call is TRBV6-1, the J call TRBJ2-1, with 8 bases that match TRBD2. In germline, CDR1 is MNHNS, CDR2 SASEGT. CDR3 length equals 13 residues. The V gene end was trimmed by 3 bases and the J gene end by 12 bases; junction bases not matched to a gene: 7. The CDR3, as DNA: TGTGCCAGCAGTGATTGGACTAGCCTTGGGCAGTTCTTC. Amino acid sequence: CASSDWTSLGQFF.